This T cell receptor (beta chain) was sequenced for a study of T cell responses to AZD1222 COVID-19 vaccine. At the level of the study: Pooling of second doses given at about 4 or about 12 weeks was done. Study results and limitations: Two AZD1222 administrations were followed by greater Spike-specific TCR breadth and depth.

On this clone: Its antigen is not known.

Assay: immunoSEQ multiplex PCR; the TCRdb copy retains only in-frame clones and omits some. The sample records about 98,000 clones, less than 90% being singletons. Germline V lookup: CDR1 SNHLY, CDR2 FYNNEI. The length of the CDR3 is 15 residues. Trimming took off 5 bases at V and 4 bases at J, with 12 bases between the two ends. The sequenced sample was peripheral blood, obtained on day 0 of AZD1222 vaccination. This chain links TRBV2 with TRBJ2-6; D unclear. The source of this sequence is an adult in good health. CDR3 residues: CASSIKGSGANVLTF. As DNA, the CDR3 is TGTGCCAGCAGTATTAAGGGTTCCGGGGCCAACGTCCTGACTTTC.